This is a list of T cell receptor beta chains from one sample in a study of shared clonotypes between healthy human individuals. This table comes from immunoSEQ multiplex PCR, and its TCRdb copy is limited to in-frame clones, with some not included. The sample lists millions of clones; 85% to 95% were seen once. Material: naive CD8+ T cells from PBMCs. These receptor sequences come from a man younger than 30 in good health. Some clones in this sample may be carry-over from other donors' samples. Each CDR3 is given with its conserved first and last residue. The D gene is left open where the match is weak. The size entry is marked missing in some rows and otherwise reads once, few, many or a size class.

d_gene	v_gene	j_gene	abundance	CDR3aa	CDR3nt
NA	TRBV27	TRBJ2-7	NA	CASSFRDFLREQYF	TGTGCCAGCAGTTTCCGGGACTTTCTTAGGGAGCAGTACTTC
TRBD1	TRBV10-3	TRBJ2-7	NA	CASSGGTGTYEQYF	TGTGCCTCCTCTGGCGGGACAGGGACCTACGAGCAGTACTTC
TRBD2	TRBV4-2	TRBJ2-7	NA	CASSQEGLAGYEQYF	TGTGCCAGCAGCCAAGAGGGACTAGCTGGATACGAGCAGTACTTC
NA	TRBV11-2	TRBJ2-3	NA	CASSLLSDTQYF	TGTGCCAGCAGCTTATTGTCAGATACGCAGTATTTT
TRBD1	TRBV13	TRBJ2-7	NA	CASSWGQGAGEQYF	TGTGCCAGCAGCTGGGGACAGGGGGCGGGCGAGCAGTACTTC
NA	TRBV15	TRBJ2-6	once	CATSTRGANVLTF	TGTGCCACCAGCACGCGTGGGGCCAACGTCCTGACTTTC
NA	TRBV27	TRBJ2-7	NA	CASSPDEGSYEQYF	TGTGCCAGCAGTCCCGATGAAGGGAGCTACGAGCAGTACTTC
NA	TRBV11-3	TRBJ1-3	NA	CASSLGPFGSSGNTIYF	TGTGCCAGCAGCTTGGGCCCTTTTGGGAGCTCTGGAAACACCATATATTTT
NA	TRBV25-1	TRBJ2-1	NA	CASSASEDEQFF	TGTGCCAGCAGTGCCTCTGAGGATGAGCAGTTCTTC
NA	TRBV28	TRBJ2-1	NA	CASSSTLSGEQFF	TGTGCCAGCAGTTCCACACTTTCAGGGGAGCAGTTCTTC
TRBD2	TRBV9	TRBJ2-3	NA	CASSGSGRALDTQYF	TGTGCCAGCAGCGGTAGCGGGAGGGCCCTGGATACGCAGTATTTT
NA	TRBV23-1	TRBJ1-1	NA	CASSQSVRGASEAFF	TGCGCCAGCAGTCAATCGGTAAGGGGGGCCTCTGAAGCTTTCTTT
TRBD1	TRBV7-2	TRBJ1-1	NA	CASRSGTGGTEAFF	TGTGCCAGCAGGTCCGGGACAGGGGGCACTGAAGCTTTCTTT
NA	TRBV7-9	TRBJ2-5	NA	CASRSVWDVGETQYF	TGTGCCAGCAGGTCGGTGTGGGATGTCGGGGAGACCCAGTACTTC
TRBD2	TRBV9	TRBJ2-3	NA	CASSGRLAETTDTQYF	TGTGCCAGCAGCGGACGACTAGCGGAGACCACAGATACGCAGTATTTT
TRBD2	TRBV5-6	TRBJ2-1	NA	CASSWSLAGGYDEQFF	TGTGCCAGCAGCTGGAGTCTAGCGGGAGGGTACGATGAGCAGTTCTTC
TRBD1	TRBV27	TRBJ2-7	NA	CASSLGRQGLYEQYF	TGTGCCAGCAGTTTAGGTCGACAGGGGCTCTACGAGCAGTACTTC
NA	TRBV27	TRBJ2-7	NA	CASSPGRHPNYEQYF	TGTGCCAGCAGTCCCGGCAGGCACCCAAACTACGAGCAGTACTTC
TRBD1	TRBV19	TRBJ1-1	few	CASNDRGNTEAFF	TGTGCCAGTAATGACAGGGGGAACACTGAAGCTTTCTTT
TRBD1	TRBV15	TRBJ2-5	NA	CATSSRQGPQETQYF	TGTGCCACCAGCAGCAGACAGGGGCCCCAAGAGACCCAGTACTTC
NA	TRBV4-3	TRBJ2-7	NA	CASSQAGEASYEQYF	TGCGCCAGCAGCCAAGCGGGTGAGGCATCCTACGAGCAGTACTTC
NA	TRBV10-2	TRBJ1-2	NA	CASSELVWSGSVYGYTF	TGCGCCAGCAGTGAGCTGGTCTGGTCTGGTAGCGTCTATGGCTACACCTTC
NA	TRBV7-9	TRBJ1-1	once	CASSLGSEAFF	TGTGCCAGCAGCCTCGGGAGTGAAGCTTTCTTT
NA	TRBV21-1	TRBJ1-3	NA	CASSLGLSGNTIYF	TGTGCCAGCAGCCTCGGACTAAGCGGAAACACCATATATTTT
TRBD2	TRBV5-6	TRBJ2-1	NA	CASSLLPGRAGNEQFF	TGTGCCAGCAGCTTGCTCCCCGGGAGGGCAGGTAATGAGCAGTTCTTC
NA	TRBV15	TRBJ2-4	once	CATSTSPREGLGSKNIQYF	TGTGCCACCAGCACCTCCCCTAGAGAGGGGCTTGGATCCAAAAACATTCAGTACTTC
NA	TRBV15	TRBJ2-3	NA	CATSSGTRDASDTQYF	TGTGCCACCAGCAGCGGCACGCGGGACGCCTCAGATACGCAGTATTTT
NA	TRBV6-6	TRBJ1-1	few	CASSYGRDAFF	TGTGCCAGCAGTTACGGCAGGGACGCTTTCTTT
NA	TRBV5-6	TRBJ1-4	NA	CASSLVQRFNEKLFF	TGTGCCAGCAGCTTGGTACAGCGATTTAATGAAAAACTGTTTTTT
TRBD1	TRBV9	TRBJ2-1	NA	CASSARQGNNEQFF	TGTGCCAGCAGCGCGAGACAGGGGAACAATGAGCAGTTCTTC
NA	TRBV7-9	TRBJ1-5	few	CASSSPLDSHLDQHF	TGTGCCAGCAGCTCGCCCCTCGACAGTCATCTTGACCAGCATTTT
NA	TRBV27	TRBJ2-7	NA	CATRAGQHYEQYF	TGTGCCACTAGGGCGGGACAACACTACGAGCAGTACTTC
TRBD1	TRBV19	TRBJ1-5	few	CATTGVGFSNQPQHF	TGTGCCACGACAGGGGTGGGTTTTAGCAATCAGCCCCAGCATTTT
TRBD1	TRBV6-1	TRBJ2-7	NA	CASSGTGGFWEQYF	TGTGCCAGCTCCGGGACAGGGGGGTTCTGGGAGCAGTACTTC
NA	TRBV5-1	TRBJ2-7	NA	CASSLRPNYEQYF	TGCGCCAGCAGCTTGCGGCCCAACTACGAGCAGTACTTC
TRBD1	TRBV14	TRBJ2-2	NA	CASSFFRTGTNTGELFF	TGTGCCAGCAGTTTTTTTCGGACAGGAACGAACACCGGGGAGCTGTTTTTT
TRBD2	TRBV19	TRBJ2-1	NA	CASSIGSGRPGAEQFF	TGTGCCAGTAGTATAGGAAGCGGGAGGCCGGGGGCTGAGCAGTTCTTC
NA	TRBV10-1	TRBJ1-2	NA	CASSDSRGNYGYTF	TGCGCCAGCAGTGATTCACGGGGGAACTATGGCTACACCTTC
NA	TRBV6-6	TRBJ1-1	once	CASSTGGTETEAFF	TGTGCCAGCAGTACGGGTGGGACGGAAACTGAAGCTTTCTTT
NA	TRBV19	TRBJ1-5	NA	CASTIVPVNSGNQPQHF	TGTGCCAGTACCATAGTTCCTGTTAATTCTGGCAATCAGCCCCAGCATTTT
NA	TRBV11-2	TRBJ2-5	NA	CASGDLGGQETQYF	TGTGCCAGCGGCGACTTGGGGGGCCAAGAGACCCAGTACTTC
NA	TRBV27	TRBJ2-7	NA	CASSLYLGSSYEQYF	TGTGCCAGCAGTTTATATCTAGGGAGCTCCTACGAGCAGTACTTC
NA	TRBV11-2	TRBJ1-1	NA	CASSLPMGTEAFF	TGTGCCAGCAGCTTACCCATGGGCACTGAAGCTTTCTTT
NA	TRBV19	TRBJ2-3	few	CASSIDGETDTQYF	TGTGCCAGTAGTATAGATGGGGAGACAGATACGCAGTATTTT
NA	TRBV6-1	TRBJ2-7	NA	CASRPGLRSYEQYF	TGTGCCAGCAGGCCGGGACTGAGATCCTACGAGCAGTACTTC
NA	TRBV5-6	TRBJ1-2	NA	CASSLTPGDAAFYGYTF	TGTGCCAGCAGCTTGACCCCGGGGGACGCAGCCTTCTATGGCTACACCTTC